These T cell receptor beta chains were read from a single sample in a study of shared clonotypes between healthy human individuals. Data came from immunoSEQ multiplex PCR; TCRdb stores just in-frame clones and leaves some out. Of under 2,500,000 clones in the sample, more than 90% are singletons; the top ten hold about 0.13%. Sequenced material: naive CD4+ T cells sorted from blood. The receptors originated from a man younger than 30 in good health. Each CDR3 is given with its conserved first and last residue. Fields, in order: CDR3 protein, CDR3 DNA, D gene, J gene, clone size, V gene. The D gene is left open where the match is weak. Not all rows give a size; the values are once, few, many and, for expanded clones, a class.

CDR3: CASRTDGSGGELFF; DNA: TGTGCCAGCAGAACGGACGGGTCCGGGGGGGAGCTGTTTTTT; D: -; J: TRBJ2-2; size: -; V: TRBV2
CDR3: CASSSQRGRRVGSYEQYF; DNA: TGTGCCAGCAGCTCCCAGCGGGGAAGGAGGGTAGGCTCCTACGAGCAGTACTTC; D: -; J: TRBJ2-7; size: -; V: TRBV21-1
CDR3: CASSAYNDRTGNIQYF; DNA: TGTGCCAGCAGCGCGTACAATGACAGGACAGGGAACATTCAGTACTTC; D: TRBD1; J: TRBJ2-4; size: -; V: TRBV9
CDR3: CASSLVGDTGELFF; DNA: TGTGCCAGCAGCTTAGTTGGGGACACCGGGGAGCTGTTTTTT; D: -; J: TRBJ2-2; size: once; V: TRBV11-3
CDR3: CAISGSGTSSSSYNEQFF; DNA: TGTGCCATCAGTGGCTCCGGGACTAGCAGTAGCTCCTACAATGAGCAGTTCTTC; D: TRBD2; J: TRBJ2-1; size: once; V: TRBV10-3
CDR3: CASSLGVRGYGYTF; DNA: TGTGCCAGCAGCTTAGGGGTCCGGGGCTATGGCTACACCTTC; D: -; J: TRBJ1-2; size: once; V: TRBV7-2
CDR3: CAWRGTGTNEQFF; DNA: TGTGCCTGGAGAGGGACGGGGACCAATGAGCAGTTCTTC; D: -; J: TRBJ2-1; size: -; V: TRBV30
CDR3: CASSLQGRNTEAFF; DNA: TGTGCCAGCAGCTTACAGGGAAGGAACACTGAAGCTTTCTTT; D: -; J: TRBJ1-1; size: -; V: TRBV5-4
CDR3: CASTSLAPGTNEKLFF; DNA: TGTGCCAGCACCTCTCTGGCCCCCGGGACTAATGAAAAACTGTTTTTT; D: -; J: TRBJ1-4; size: -; V: TRBV28
CDR3: CASSPFKREATKETQYF; DNA: TGTGCCAGCAGTCCCTTTAAACGGGAGGCCACTAAAGAGACCCAGTACTTC; D: TRBD2; J: TRBJ2-5; size: -; V: TRBV2
CDR3: CASSWGQREGPHNEQFF; DNA: TGTGCCAGCAGCTGGGGGCAGCGGGAGGGCCCCCACAATGAGCAGTTCTTC; D: TRBD2; J: TRBJ2-1; size: -; V: TRBV7-9
CDR3: CASSEQGSYGYTF; DNA: TGTGCCAGCAGTGAACAGGGGAGCTATGGCTACACCTTC; D: -; J: TRBJ1-2; size: -; V: TRBV25-1
CDR3: CASSLTSSTDTQYF; DNA: TGTGCCAGCAGCTTAACATCTAGCACAGATACGCAGTATTTT; D: -; J: TRBJ2-3; size: -; V: TRBV7-2
CDR3: CASSLGQGFNEQFF; DNA: TGTGCCAGCTCACTAGGACAGGGGTTCAATGAGCAGTTCTTC; D: TRBD1; J: TRBJ2-1; size: -; V: TRBV18
CDR3: CASSPDGTPRTEAFF; DNA: TGTGCCAGTAGTCCCGATGGGACCCCGCGGACTGAAGCTTTCTTT; D: -; J: TRBJ1-1; size: -; V: TRBV19
CDR3: CASSIHTSYEQYF; DNA: TGTGCCAGTAGTATCCATACCTCCTACGAGCAGTACTTC; D: -; J: TRBJ2-7; size: -; V: TRBV19
CDR3: CASRGLRDREAFF; DNA: TGTGCCAGCAGGGGACTCCGGGACAGAGAAGCTTTCTTT; D: TRBD1; J: TRBJ1-1; size: -; V: TRBV6-1
CDR3: CASSPPNSPLETQYF; DNA: TGTGCCAGCTCACCACCTAACTCACCGCTCGAGACCCAGTACTTC; D: -; J: TRBJ2-5; size: once; V: TRBV18
CDR3: CAWTLQTTGAGELFF; DNA: TGTGCCTGGACCCTACAGACGACAGGGGCCGGGGAGCTGTTTTTT; D: TRBD1; J: TRBJ2-2; size: -; V: TRBV30
CDR3: CASRQAISYEQYF; DNA: TGTGCCAGCCGACAGGCCATCTCCTACGAGCAGTACTTC; D: -; J: TRBJ2-7; size: -; V: TRBV19
CDR3: CASSLGVKGLDEQFF; DNA: TGCGCCAGCAGCTTGGGGGTCAAGGGGCTTGATGAGCAGTTCTTC; D: -; J: TRBJ2-1; size: -; V: TRBV5-1
CDR3: CASSLLRVLDYGYTF; DNA: TGTGCCAGCAGCTTGCTCAGGGTCTTGGACTATGGCTACACCTTC; D: -; J: TRBJ1-2; size: once; V: TRBV7-9
CDR3: CASSLLASDYGYTF; DNA: TGTGCCAGCAGCTTATTGGCCAGTGACTATGGCTACACCTTC; D: -; J: TRBJ1-2; size: few; V: TRBV7-9
CDR3: CASSLFLADNEQFF; DNA: TGCGCCAGCAGCTTGTTTCTAGCAGACAATGAGCAGTTCTTC; D: -; J: TRBJ2-1; size: -; V: TRBV5-1
CDR3: CASSLKRSQETQYF; DNA: TGTGCCAGCAGTTTGAAGAGGTCTCAAGAGACCCAGTACTTC; D: -; J: TRBJ2-5; size: -; V: TRBV2